This section outlines one T cell receptor (beta chain) sequence together with its context. Its cognate antigen is unknown. Relative to the germline gene, one junction end is altered; a read error may explain this. The record originates from a study of OX40 agonist ivuxolimab in advanced cancers. At the level of the study: Anti-PD-1, anti-PD-L1 or anti-CTLA-4 therapy given earlier was allowed, and 35% to 50% had some. Study outcomes and limitations: Dosing at 0.1 to 3.0 mg/kg was accompanied by clonal expansion of CD4+ and CD8+ blood T cells by week 6.

The CDR3 is made up of 14 amino acids. Germline CDR1 and CDR2: SNHLY and FYNNEI. The method was immunoSEQ multiplex PCR; TCRdb's version includes in-frame clones alone and lacks a portion of them. The data contain around 79,000 clones, roughly 88% of them singletons. This material consisted of CD4+ or CD8+ T cells sorted from blood, taken in a trial of the OX40 agonist ivuxolimab. This receptor was identified in an adult with an advanced solid tumor such as melanoma, head and neck, liver or kidney cancer. V usage is TRBV2 and J usage is TRBJ1-4; D gene uncertain. The CDR3 loop is CATSVTATNEKLFF. CDR3 sequence (DNA): TGTGCCACCAGTGTCACTGCAACTAATGAAAAACTGTTTTTT.